The 14 T cell receptor beta chains below come from one sample, sequenced in a study of Ad26.COV2.S vaccination and SARS-CoV-2 variants. Libraries were prepared by immunoSEQ multiplex PCR; TCRdb keeps only in-frame clonotypes and omits some of them. The sample lists roughly 500,000 clones; 75% to 90% were seen once. As for treatment: roughly 18 received Ad26.COV2.S at low or high dose, single or two shots; a few received placebo; per-sample allocation not given. Day 63 after the first injection of vaccine or placebo was the sampling time. The source material was peripheral blood, sampled in a trial of Ad26.COV2.S vaccine versus placebo. These receptors all stem from a person aged 18 to 65 who received the Ad26.COV2.S COVID-19 vaccine or a placebo.

This clone was counted only a few times. This chain joins TRBV30 and TRBJ1-5; D might be TRBD1 (6 bases). This CDR3 has 13 residues. Deletions cut 3 bases from V and 6 bases from J, with 12 bases between. The germline gives CDR1 GTSNPN, CDR2 SVGIG (reference sequence). The CDR3, as DNA: TGTGCCTGGAGCCTTGACAGGCTTCAGCCCCAGCATTTT. Protein sequence: CAWSLDRLQPQHF.

The chain links TRBV4-3 to TRBJ2-3; unclear D gene. V lost 1 base and J 7 bases, leaving 6 bases between the germline ends. The CDR3 length is 12 residues. Looked up from germline, CDR1 is LGHNA and CDR2 is YSLEER. The CDR3 region has the DNA TGCGCCAGCAGCCAAGGGCCATATACGCAGTATTTT. This encodes CASSQGPYTQYF.

The V and J genes are TRBV4-3 and TRBJ1-2; the match to TRBD1 covers 8 bases. The trim removed 0 bases at V and 7 bases at J, leaving 10 bases unmatched. Per the germline V gene, CDR1 is LGHNA and CDR2 is YSLEER. The CDR3 totals 16 residues. The CDR3 region is CASSQEDRATLSGYTF. Here the CDR3 DNA reads TGCGCCAGCAGCCAAGAGGACAGGGCGACTCTAAGTGGCTACACCTTC.

V gene TRBV7-9 combines with J gene TRBJ1-3; 7 nucleotides align to TRBD1. Germline V gives CDR1 SEHNR, CDR2 FQNEAQ (reference sequence). This CDR3 comprises 15 residues. The ends lost 2 bases at V and 5 bases at J; junction bases unmatched: 6. CDR3 nucleotide sequence: TGTGCCAGCAGCTTACGTGGGGACAGTAGAAACACCATATATTTT. Translation: CASSLRGDSRNTIYF.

The gene calls are TRBV6-6 and TRBJ1-5; D call uncertain. V lost 8 bases and J lost 5, with 16 bases in between. This CDR3 comprises 14 residues. Germline V gene sequence: CDR1 MNHNY, CDR2 SVGAGI (reference sequence). The CDR3, as DNA: TGTGCCAGCTGCGTCCAGGCGCCCTATCAGCCCCAGCATTTT. This encodes CASCVQAPYQPQHF.

This chain connects TRBV10-3 to TRBJ2-3; either TRBD1 or TRBD2 may supply D (6 bases each). The V and J ends lost 3 bases and 6 bases respectively, with 22 bases between them. CDR1 and CDR2 (germline): ENHRY, SYGVKD. The length of the CDR3 is 17 residues. The CDR3 sequence is CAISDPTVGGGEDTQYF. The CDR3 nucleotides read TGTGCCATCAGTGACCCCACCGTAGGGGGAGGAGAGGATACGCAGTATTTT.

CDR3 sequence (DNA): TGTGCCATCAGTGAGGCGGAGGGGCACCAGCCCCAGCATTTT. Protein product: CAISEAEGHQPQHF. The J gene is TRBJ1-5, the V gene TRBV10-3; maybe TRBD1 (5 bases). Germline CDR1 ENHRY, CDR2 SYGVKD. This CDR3 spans 14 amino acids. The V gene lost 2 bases and the J gene lost 7 bases, with 12 bases spanning the gap.

This chain uses TRBV6-1 with TRBJ2-4; the D is unclear. This CDR3 comprises 16 residues. With 2 bases removed from V and 2 bases from J, the gap between germline ends came to 13 bases. Germline CDR1 MNHNS, CDR2 SASEGT. CDR3 DNA sequence: TGTGCCAGCAGTGAAAGGCTGGGCGCGACCAAAAACATTCAGTACTTC. It specifies CASSERLGATKNIQYF.

The chain is built from TRBV9 and TRBJ1-6; D might be TRBD1 (5 bases). From germline, CDR1 is SGDLS and CDR2 YYNGEE. V was trimmed by 2 bases and J by 8 bases, leaving 17 bases between them. CDR3 size: 16 residues. The CDR3 coding sequence is TGTGCCAGCAGCGTCAGTATCCAGGGCATGGATTCACCCCTCCACTTT. It translates to CASSVSIQGMDSPLHF.

The V and J genes are TRBV5-4 and TRBJ2-7, with TRBD2 matching 8 bases. Germline CDR1 reads SGHNT; CDR2 reads YYREEE (reference sequence). V shed 3 bases, J shed 0 bases, and the junction held 5 bases outside the gene matches. This CDR3 region has 15 residues. The CDR3 nucleotides read TGTGCCAGCAGCTCTCCAAGCGGGAGCTCCTACGAGCAGTACGTC. This sequence encodes CASSSPSGSSYEQYV.

The chain couples TRBV5-1 to TRBJ2-3; 14 nucleotides match TRBD2. Germline-derived CDR1 and CDR2 are SGHRS and YFSETQ. Trimming cost V 5 bases and J 4 bases; bases outside gene matches: 9. The CDR3 is made up of 17 amino acids. DNA for the CDR3: TGCGCCAGCAGTATTCCGAAGGGACTAGCGGGAGCAGATACGCAGTATTTT. This translates into CASSIPKGLAGADTQYF.

V gene TRBV6-2 or TRBV6-3 combines with J gene TRBJ1-2, with D perhaps matching TRBD1 (6 bases). This CDR3 has 16 residues. CDR1 MNHEY and CDR2 SVGEGT come from the germline V gene. V lost 2 bases, J lost 1 base, and 14 bases lay in between. The CDR3: CASSYGPGQLNYGYTF. CDR3 coding DNA: TGTGCCAGCAGTTACGGGCCTGGACAGCTTAACTATGGCTACACCTTC.

This clone was found once. This chain links TRBV30 with TRBJ2-1, with D hard to call. The germline V and J ends were trimmed by 0 bases and 7 bases, with 7 bases remaining between them. The germline V gene has CDR1 GTSNPN and CDR2 SVGIG (reference sequence). This CDR3 is 12 amino acids long. CDR3 region: CAWSVLGNEQFF. The CDR3 coding sequence is TGTGCCTGGAGTGTACTTGGGAATGAGCAGTTCTTC.

About this clone itself: This CDR3 is also generated by other DNA sequences in the sample. The chain employs TRBV9 and TRBJ2-1; D is unresolved. This CDR3 spans 14 amino acids. Germline V gives CDR1 SGDLS, CDR2 YYNGEE. Trimming removed 2 bases from V and 0 bases from J, with 6 bases in between. This CDR3 reads CASSVGSSYNEQFF. CDR3 in DNA: TGTGCCAGCAGCGTCGGCAGCTCCTACAATGAGCAGTTCTTC.